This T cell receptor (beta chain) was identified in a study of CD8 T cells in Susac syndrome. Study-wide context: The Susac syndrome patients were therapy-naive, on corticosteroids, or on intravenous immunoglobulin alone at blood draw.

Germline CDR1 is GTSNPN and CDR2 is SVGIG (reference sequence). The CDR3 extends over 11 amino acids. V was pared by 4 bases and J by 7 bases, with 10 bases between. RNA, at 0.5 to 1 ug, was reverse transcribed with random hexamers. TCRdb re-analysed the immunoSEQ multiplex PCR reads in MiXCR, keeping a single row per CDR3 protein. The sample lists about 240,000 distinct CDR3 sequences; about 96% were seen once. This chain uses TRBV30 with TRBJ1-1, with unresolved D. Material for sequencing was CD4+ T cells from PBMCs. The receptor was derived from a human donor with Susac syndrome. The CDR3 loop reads CAWTRMDEAFF. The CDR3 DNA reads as TGTGCCTGGACCCGTATGGATGAAGCTTTCTTT.